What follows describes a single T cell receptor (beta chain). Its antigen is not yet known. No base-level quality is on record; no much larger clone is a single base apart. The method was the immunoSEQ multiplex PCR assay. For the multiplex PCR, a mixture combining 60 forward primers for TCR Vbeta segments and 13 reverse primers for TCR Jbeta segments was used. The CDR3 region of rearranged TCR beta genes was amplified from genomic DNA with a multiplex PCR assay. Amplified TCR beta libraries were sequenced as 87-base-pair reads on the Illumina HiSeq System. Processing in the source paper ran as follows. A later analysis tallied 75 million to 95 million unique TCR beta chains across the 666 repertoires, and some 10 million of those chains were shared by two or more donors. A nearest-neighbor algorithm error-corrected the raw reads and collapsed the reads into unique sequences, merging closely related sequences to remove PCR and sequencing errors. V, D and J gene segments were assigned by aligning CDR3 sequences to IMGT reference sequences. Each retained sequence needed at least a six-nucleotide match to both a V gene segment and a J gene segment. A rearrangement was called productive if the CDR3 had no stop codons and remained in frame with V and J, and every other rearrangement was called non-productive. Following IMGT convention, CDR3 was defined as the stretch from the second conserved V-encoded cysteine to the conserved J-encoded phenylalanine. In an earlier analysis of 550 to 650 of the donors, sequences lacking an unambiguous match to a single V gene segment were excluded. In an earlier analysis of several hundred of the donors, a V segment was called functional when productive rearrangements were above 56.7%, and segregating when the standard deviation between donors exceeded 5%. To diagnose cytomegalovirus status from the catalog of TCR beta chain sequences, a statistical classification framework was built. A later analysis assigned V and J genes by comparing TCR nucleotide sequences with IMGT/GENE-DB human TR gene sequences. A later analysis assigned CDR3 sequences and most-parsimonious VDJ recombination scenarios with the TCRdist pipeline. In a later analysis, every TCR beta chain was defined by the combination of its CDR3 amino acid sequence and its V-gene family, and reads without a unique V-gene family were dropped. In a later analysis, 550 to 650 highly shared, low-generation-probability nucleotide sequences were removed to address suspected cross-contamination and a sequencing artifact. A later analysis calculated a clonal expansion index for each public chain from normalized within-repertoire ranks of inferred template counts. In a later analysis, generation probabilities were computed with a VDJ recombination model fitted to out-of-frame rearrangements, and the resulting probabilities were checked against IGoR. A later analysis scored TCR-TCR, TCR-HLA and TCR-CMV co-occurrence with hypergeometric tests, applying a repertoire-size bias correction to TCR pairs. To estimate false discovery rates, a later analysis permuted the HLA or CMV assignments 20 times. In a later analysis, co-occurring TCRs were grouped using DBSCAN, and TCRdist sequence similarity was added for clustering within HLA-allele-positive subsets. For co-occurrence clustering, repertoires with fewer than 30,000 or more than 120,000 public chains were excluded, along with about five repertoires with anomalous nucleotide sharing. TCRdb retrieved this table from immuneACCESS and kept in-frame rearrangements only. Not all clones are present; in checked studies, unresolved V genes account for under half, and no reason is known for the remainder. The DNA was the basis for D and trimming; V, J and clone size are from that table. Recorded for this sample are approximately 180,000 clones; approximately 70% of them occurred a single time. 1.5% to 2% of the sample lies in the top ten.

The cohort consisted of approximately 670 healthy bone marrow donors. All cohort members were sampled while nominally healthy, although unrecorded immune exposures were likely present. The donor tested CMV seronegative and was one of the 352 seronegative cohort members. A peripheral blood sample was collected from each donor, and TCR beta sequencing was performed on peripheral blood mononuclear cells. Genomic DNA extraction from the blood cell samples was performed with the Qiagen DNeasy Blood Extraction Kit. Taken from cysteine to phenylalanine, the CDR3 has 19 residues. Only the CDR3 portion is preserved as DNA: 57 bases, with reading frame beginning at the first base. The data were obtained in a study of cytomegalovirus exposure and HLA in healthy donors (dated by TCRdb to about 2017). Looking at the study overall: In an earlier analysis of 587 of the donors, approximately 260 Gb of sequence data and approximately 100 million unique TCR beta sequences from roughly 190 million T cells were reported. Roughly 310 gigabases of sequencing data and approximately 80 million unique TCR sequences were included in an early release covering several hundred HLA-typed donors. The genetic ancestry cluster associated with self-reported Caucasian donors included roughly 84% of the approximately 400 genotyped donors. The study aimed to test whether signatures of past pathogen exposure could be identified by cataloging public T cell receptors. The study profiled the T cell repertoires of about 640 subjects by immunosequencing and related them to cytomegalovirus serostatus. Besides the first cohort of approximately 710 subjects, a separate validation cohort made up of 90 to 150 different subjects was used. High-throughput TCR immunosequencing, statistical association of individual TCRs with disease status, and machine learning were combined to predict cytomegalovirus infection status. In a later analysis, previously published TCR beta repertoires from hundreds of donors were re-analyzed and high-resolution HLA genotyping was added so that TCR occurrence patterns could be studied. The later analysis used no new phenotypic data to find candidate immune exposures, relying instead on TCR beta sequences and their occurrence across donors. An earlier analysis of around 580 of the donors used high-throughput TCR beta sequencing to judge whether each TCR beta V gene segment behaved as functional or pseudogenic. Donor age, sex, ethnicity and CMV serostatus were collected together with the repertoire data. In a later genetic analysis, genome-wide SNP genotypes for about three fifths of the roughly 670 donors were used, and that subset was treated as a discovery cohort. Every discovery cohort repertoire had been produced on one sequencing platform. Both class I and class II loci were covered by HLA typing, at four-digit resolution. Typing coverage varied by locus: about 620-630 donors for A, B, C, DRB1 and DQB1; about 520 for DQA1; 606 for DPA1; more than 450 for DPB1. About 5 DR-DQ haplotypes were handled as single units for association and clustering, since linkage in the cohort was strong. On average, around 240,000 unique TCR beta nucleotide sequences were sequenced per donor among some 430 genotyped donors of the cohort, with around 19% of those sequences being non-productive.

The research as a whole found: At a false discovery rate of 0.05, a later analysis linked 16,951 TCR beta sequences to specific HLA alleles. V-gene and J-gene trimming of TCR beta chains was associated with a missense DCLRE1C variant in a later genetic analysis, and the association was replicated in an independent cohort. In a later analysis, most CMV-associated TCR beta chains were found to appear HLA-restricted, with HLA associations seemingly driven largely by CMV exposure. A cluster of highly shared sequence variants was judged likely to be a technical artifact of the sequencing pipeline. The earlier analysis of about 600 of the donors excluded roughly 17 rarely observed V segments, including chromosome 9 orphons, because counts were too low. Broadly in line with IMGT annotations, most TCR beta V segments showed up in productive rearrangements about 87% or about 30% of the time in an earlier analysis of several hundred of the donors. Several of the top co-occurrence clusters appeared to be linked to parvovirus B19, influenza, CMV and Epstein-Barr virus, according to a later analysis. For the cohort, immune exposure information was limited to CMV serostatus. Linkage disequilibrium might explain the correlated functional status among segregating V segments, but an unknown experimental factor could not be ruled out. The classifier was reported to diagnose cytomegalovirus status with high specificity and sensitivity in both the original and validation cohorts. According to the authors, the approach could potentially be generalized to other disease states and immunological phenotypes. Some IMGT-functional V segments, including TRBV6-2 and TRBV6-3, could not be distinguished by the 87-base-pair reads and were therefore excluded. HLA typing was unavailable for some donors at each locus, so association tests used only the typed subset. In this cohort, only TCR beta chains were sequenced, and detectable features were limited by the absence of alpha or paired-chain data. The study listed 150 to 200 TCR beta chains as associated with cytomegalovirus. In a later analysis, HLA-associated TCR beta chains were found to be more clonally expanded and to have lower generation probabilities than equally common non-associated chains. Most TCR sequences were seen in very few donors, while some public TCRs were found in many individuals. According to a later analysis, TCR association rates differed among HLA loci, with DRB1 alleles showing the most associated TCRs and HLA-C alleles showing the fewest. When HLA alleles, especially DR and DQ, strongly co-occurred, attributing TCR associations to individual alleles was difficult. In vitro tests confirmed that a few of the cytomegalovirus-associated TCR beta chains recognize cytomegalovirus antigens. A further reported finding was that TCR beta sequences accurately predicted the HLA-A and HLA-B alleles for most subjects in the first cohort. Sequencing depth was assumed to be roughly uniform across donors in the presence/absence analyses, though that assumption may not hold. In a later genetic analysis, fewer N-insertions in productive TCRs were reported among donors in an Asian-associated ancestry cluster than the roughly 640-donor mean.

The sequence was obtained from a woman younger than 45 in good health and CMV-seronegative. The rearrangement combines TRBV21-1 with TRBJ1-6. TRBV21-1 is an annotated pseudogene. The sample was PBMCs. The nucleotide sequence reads TGTGCCAGCAGCGCCCGGGGTGTGGAAGTAATTGATTTTAATTCACCCCTCCACTTT. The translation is CASSARGVEVIDFNSPLHF.